Each of the 29 T cell receptor beta chains below was sequenced from the same sample in a study of blood T cell repertoires in COVID-19. Assay used: immunoSEQ multiplex PCR; TCRdb lists only in-frame clones, some missing. This sample has over 400,000 clones, with about 88% found just once. Sequencing was carried out using peripheral blood. These receptors were collected from a woman aged 45-65 years with COVID-19, enrolled during active disease.

The chain uses TRBV6-5 and TRBJ1-2; 12 nucleotides align to TRBD1. Per the germline V gene, CDR1 is MNHEY and CDR2 is SVGAGI. The V and J ends lost 0 bases and 8 bases, in that order; junction bases with no gene match: 4. The CDR3 is made up of 15 amino acids. The CDR3 bases are TGTGCCAGCAGTTACTCGGGACAGGGGGCGGAGGGCTACACCTTC. It codes for CASSYSGQGAEGYTF.

The V call is TRBV6-5, the J call TRBJ1-1; TRBD1 is a possible D gene (6 bases). The germline V gene encodes CDR1 MNHEY and CDR2 SVGAGI. The V and J ends lost 1 base and 4 bases respectively, with 16 bases between them. This CDR3 is built from 16 residues. The CDR3 is CASSYLQGKFGTEAFF. CDR3 nucleotide sequence: TGTGCCAGCAGTTACTTGCAGGGGAAGTTTGGCACTGAAGCTTTCTTT.

V and J are TRBV28 and TRBJ2-7, with D perhaps matching TRBD1 (6 bases). V shed 3 bases and J shed 6 bases, with 12 bases lying between them. Germline values: CDR1 MDHEN, CDR2 SYDVKM. The CDR3 is 13 residues long. In DNA, the CDR3 is TGTGCCAGCAGTTTCCCCGCCAGGGGCGAGCAGTACTTC. This sequence encodes CASSFPARGEQYF.

CDR3 amino acids: CASSLSGGGTGELFF. The CDR3 nucleotides read TGCGCCAGCAGCTTGTCGGGAGGCGGCACCGGGGAGCTGTTTTTT. The chain joins TRBV5-1 to TRBJ2-2; 7 nucleotides match TRBD2. The trim removed 1 base at V and 4 bases at J, leaving 4 bases unmatched. The CDR3 length is 15 residues. Germline CDR1 SGHRS, CDR2 YFSETQ.

The chain joins TRBV6-5 to TRBJ1-2, with 9 bases fitting TRBD1. V was pared by 5 bases and J by 6 bases, with 4 bases of the junction left unmatched. Germline-derived CDR1 and CDR2 are MNHEY and SVGAGI. The length of the CDR3 is 13 residues. The CDR3 bases are TGTGCCAGCAGTAGGACAGGGGATGATGGCTACACCTTC. Residues: CASSRTGDDGYTF.

The V gene is TRBV11-2, the J gene TRBJ1-2; D possibly corresponds to TRBD1 (6 bases). With 5 bases removed from V and 8 bases from J, the gap between germline ends came to 18 bases. Looked up from germline, CDR1 is SGHAT and CDR2 is FQNNGV. This CDR3 has 14 residues. The DNA for the CDR3 is TGTGCCAGCAGCCCCTCGCGGGGGCCGGTAGGCTACACCTTC. This codes for CASSPSRGPVGYTF.

This clone has a handful of counts. The chain joins TRBV9 to TRBJ1-2; D unclear. Germline V CDR1 and CDR2: SGDLS, YYNGEE. CDR3 length equals 16 residues. The ends were cut back, 2 bases at V and 3 bases at J, with 17 bases in the middle. CDR3 nucleotides: TGTGCCAGCAGCGTCGATCCACGGTCCCTAGACTATGGCTACACCTTC. This codes for CASSVDPRSLDYGYTF.

The V call is TRBV2, the J call TRBJ1-2, with D perhaps matching TRBD1 (5 bases). The V end was cut by 0 bases, the J end by 4 bases, with 12 bases between. Looked up from germline, CDR1 is SNHLY and CDR2 is FYNNEI. The CDR3 has 15 amino acids. DNA of the CDR3: TGTGCCAGCAGTGAAGCGTGGAGACAGCTCTATGGCTACACCTTC. Amino acids: CASSEAWRQLYGYTF.

V is TRBV30 and J is TRBJ1-1; the match to TRBD1 covers 7 bases. Trimming took 5 bases from V and 0 from J; bases not matched to a gene: 0. The CDR3 is made up of 12 amino acids. Germline loops: CDR1 GTSNPN, CDR2 SVGIG (reference sequence). CDR3 region: CAWQGVNTEAFF. CDR3 in DNA: TGTGCCTGGCAGGGGGTGAACACTGAAGCTTTCTTT.

The chain joins TRBV5-5 to TRBJ2-3; D gene unclear. Germline CDR1 is SGHKS and CDR2 is YYEKEE (reference sequence). Trimming removed 0 bases at V and 0 bases at J, with 8 bases between. The CDR3 covers 15 residues. Written as DNA, the CDR3 is TGTGCCAGCAGCTTGGAAGACTTGAGCACAGATACGCAGTATTTT. This sequence encodes CASSLEDLSTDTQYF. The variable domain in full, completed from reference TRBV5-5 and TRBJ2-3, reads DAGVTQSPTHLIKTRGQQVTLRCSPISGHKSVSWYQQVLGQGPQFIFQYYEKEERGRGNFPDRFSARQFPNYSSELNVNALLLGDSALYLCASSLEDLSTDTQYFGPGTRLTVL.

About this clone itself: Germline and junction disagree at one end, which may indicate a read error. The V call is TRBV6-5, the J call TRBJ2-3; D unclear. Germline V lookup: CDR1 MNHEY, CDR2 SVGAGI. The CDR3 runs 14 residues. The chain's CDR3 is CASSYSEGTDTQYF. CDR3 DNA: TGTGCCAGCAGCTACTCCGAGGGCACAGATACGCAGTATTTT.

This clone appeared a single time. The chain employs TRBV18 and TRBJ1-1; no reliable D call. The CDR3 has 15 residues. Germline CDR1 KGHSH, CDR2 LQKENI. The V end was cut by 2 bases, the J end by 4 bases, with 14 bases between. The CDR3 reads CASSPYDGWSTEAFF. The CDR3 DNA sequence: TGTGCCAGCTCACCATATGACGGATGGAGCACTGAAGCTTTCTTT.

The chain has TRBV12-3 or TRBV12-4 and TRBJ2-1; TRBD1 is a possible D gene (6 bases). V was cut by 2 bases and J by 9 bases, with 8 bases left in between. CDR3 length: 12 amino acids. DNA for the CDR3: TGTGCCAGCAGTTTACCCAGGGGTGAGCAGTTCTTC. This sequence encodes CASSLPRGEQFF.

The V call is TRBV5-1, the J call TRBJ1-5; D call uncertain. CDR1 SGHRS and CDR2 YFSETQ come from the germline V gene. V was pared by 1 base and J by 4 bases, with 6 bases between. The CDR3 extends over 13 amino acids. CDR3 region: CASSLSPNQPQHF. CDR3 nucleotides: TGCGCCAGCAGCTTGTCTCCTAATCAGCCCCAGCATTTT.

V gene TRBV29-1 combines with J gene TRBJ1-2; possible D gene TRBD1, 6 bases. This CDR3 is built from 14 residues. V dropped 3 bases and J dropped 6 bases, with 17 bases sitting between them. CDR1 is SQVTM and CDR2 is ANQGSEA in the germline V gene. CDR3 sequence: CSVDLAGQGHGYTF. The DNA of the CDR3 is TGCAGCGTTGACTTAGCAGGGCAGGGGCATGGCTACACCTTC.

V usage is TRBV19 and J usage is TRBJ2-7; TRBD1 agrees at 12 bases. This CDR3 comprises 15 residues. With 4 bases clipped from V and 3 bases from J, the junction kept 4 bases outside the gene matches. Per germline, CDR1 LNHDA and CDR2 SQIVND (reference sequence). The CDR3 loop reads CASSRGQGAFYEQYF. The DNA of the CDR3 is TGTGCCAGTAGTAGGGGACAGGGGGCTTTCTACGAGCAGTACTTC.

This chain uses TRBV29-1 with TRBJ2-3; D call uncertain. From germline, CDR1 is SQVTM and CDR2 ANQGSEA. There are 17 residues in the CDR3. V lost 4 bases and J 6 bases, leaving 26 bases between the germline ends. The CDR3, as DNA: TGCAGCGTTGCCTCCCTACGTACGCGGATCTTTATGGATACGCAGTATTTT. This gives the protein CSVASLRTRIFMDTQYF.

About this clone itself: The sample carries other DNA sequences with the same CDR3. The J gene is TRBJ1-1, the V gene TRBV18; tentatively, D is TRBD1 (5 bases). The V and J ends lost 2 bases and 1 base respectively, with 8 bases between them. The germline gives CDR1 KGHSH, CDR2 LQKENI. The CDR3 loop spans 14 amino acids. This chain's CDR3 is CASSPGRGNTEAFF. The CDR3 nucleotides read TGTGCCAGCTCACCAGGTAGGGGGAACACTGAAGCTTTCTTT.

The sample holds a few counts of this clone. V gene TRBV9 combines with J gene TRBJ1-2; TRBD1 might be the D (6 bases). CDR1 is SGDLS, CDR2 YYNGEE, per germline. The CDR3 sequence is 12 residues long. V was clipped by 4 bases and J by 8 bases, with 12 bases between them. The CDR3 here is CASSSTGKGYTF. In nucleotides, the CDR3 is TGTGCCAGCAGCTCTACAGGGAAAGGCTACACCTTC.

The chain joins TRBV19 to TRBJ1-5; D gene ambiguous. Germline V gene lookup returns CDR1 LNHDA and CDR2 SQIVND (reference sequence). This CDR3 has 15 residues. Trimming removed 1 base from V and 1 base from J, with 8 bases in between. CDR3 nucleotide sequence: TGTGCCAGTAGTATAGGACTTATGAGCAATCAGCCCCAGCATTTT. Its protein product is CASSIGLMSNQPQHF.

The V gene is TRBV19, the J gene TRBJ1-1; D possibly corresponds to TRBD1 (6 bases). Germline-derived CDR1 and CDR2 are LNHDA and SQIVND (reference sequence). CDR3 length equals 15 residues. The V end was cut by 4 bases, the J end by 1 base, with 13 bases between. The CDR3 region is CASSTRTVPNTEAFF. CDR3 DNA: TGTGCCAGTAGTACCCGGACAGTTCCGAACACTGAAGCTTTCTTT.

This rearrangement joins TRBV19 to TRBJ2-1; 12 positions agree with TRBD2. Germline trimming cut 7 bases from V and 7 bases from J; bases unmatched to any gene: 14. Germline V gene sequence: CDR1 LNHDA, CDR2 SQIVND (reference sequence). This CDR3 contains 17 residues. This CDR3 reads CASKLAGGQLLGNEQFF. DNA for the CDR3: TGTGCCAGTAAACTAGCGGGGGGCCAATTGCTGGGTAATGAGCAGTTCTTC.

The chain combines TRBV29-1 with TRBJ1-1; D remains unclear. Germline V CDR1 and CDR2: SQVTM, ANQGSEA. V lost 4 bases, J lost 6 bases, and 9 bases lay in between. CDR3 length: 11 residues. CDR3 sequence (DNA): TGCAGCGTTGTGAGACGGGCTGAAGCTTTCTTT. This gives the protein CSVVRRAEAFF.

As for this clone: This CDR3 is also generated by other DNA sequences in the sample. The chain recombines TRBV6-6 with TRBJ1-5; D call uncertain. This CDR3 has 12 amino acids. The V gene's germline CDR1 is MNHNY and CDR2 SVGAGI (reference sequence). Trimming removed 2 bases from V and 4 bases from J, with 3 bases in between. CDR3 amino acids: CASSYLNQPQHF. CDR3 in DNA: TGTGCCAGCAGTTACCTTAATCAGCCCCAGCATTTT.

The V and J genes are TRBV11-2 and TRBJ1-3; D gene uncertain. Trimming cost V 1 base and J 0 bases, with 4 bases left between them. Germline V lookup: CDR1 SGHAT, CDR2 FQNNGV. The CDR3 runs to 14 residues. The chain's CDR3 is CASSLGNSGNTIYF. CDR3 bases: TGTGCCAGCAGCTTAGGTAACTCTGGAAACACCATATATTTT.

The CDR3 coding sequence is TGCAGCGTTGCGGACAGGGTGCGGCAGCCCCAGCATTTT. This codes for CSVADRVRQPQHF. V usage is TRBV29-1 and J usage is TRBJ1-5, with TRBD1 matching over 8 bases. The junction had 6 bases not matched to a gene; V was cut back by 4 bases and J by 7 bases. The CDR3 runs to 13 residues. The germline V gene encodes CDR1 SQVTM and CDR2 ANQGSEA.

The CDR3 region is CASSFTGDPTDTQYF. In DNA form, the CDR3 reads TGTGCCAGCAGCTTTACAGGGGATCCCACAGATACGCAGTATTTT. The chain links TRBV11-2 to TRBJ2-3; TRBD1 aligns across 7 bases. The CDR3 contains 15 residues. Germline lookup yields CDR1 SGHAT and CDR2 FQNNGV. V lost 3 bases, J lost 2 bases, and 5 bases stayed unmatched.

This chain links TRBV11-3 with TRBJ1-3; D remains ambiguous. Per the germline V gene, CDR1 is SGHNT and CDR2 is YENEEA. Trimming cost V 0 bases and J 4 bases, with 19 bases left between them. This CDR3 has 18 amino acids. DNA for the CDR3: TGTGCCAGCAGCTTAGAACCGGAGGAGCCCACCACCGGAAACACCATATATTTT. Its protein product is CASSLEPEEPTTGNTIYF.

The J gene is TRBJ2-5, the V gene TRBV5-1; 13 nucleotides match TRBD2. J gave up 1 base and V 4 bases, and 7 bases lay outside the gene matches. This CDR3 spans 17 amino acids. From germline, CDR1 is SGHRS and CDR2 YFSETQ. CDR3 sequence reads: CASSLRTSGGTQETQYF. CDR3 sequence (DNA): TGCGCCAGCAGCCTCAGGACTAGCGGGGGAACCCAAGAGACCCAGTACTTC.